This T cell receptor (beta chain) was identified in a study of cytomegalovirus exposure and HLA in healthy donors. Germline loops: CDR1 MGHRA, CDR2 YSYEKL. Trimming took 2 bases from V and 3 from J; bases not matched to a gene: 8. The CDR3 loop spans 16 amino acids. PCR was performed using 60 Vbeta and 13 Jbeta primers. The protocol was immunoSEQ multiplex PCR, while the TCRdb copy is restricted to in-frame clones and leaves out a portion. The sample has about 88,000 clones; 75% to 90% are singletons. This receptor was obtained from a man aged 18 to 30 in good health and CMV-seronegative. V and J are TRBV4-1 and TRBJ1-2, with 8 nucleotides matching TRBD1. The sequencing input was PBMCs. The CDR3 here is CASSQLSQGGYYGYTF. The CDR3 nucleotides read TGCGCCAGCAGCCAATTGTCACAGGGGGGGTACTATGGCTACACCTTC.